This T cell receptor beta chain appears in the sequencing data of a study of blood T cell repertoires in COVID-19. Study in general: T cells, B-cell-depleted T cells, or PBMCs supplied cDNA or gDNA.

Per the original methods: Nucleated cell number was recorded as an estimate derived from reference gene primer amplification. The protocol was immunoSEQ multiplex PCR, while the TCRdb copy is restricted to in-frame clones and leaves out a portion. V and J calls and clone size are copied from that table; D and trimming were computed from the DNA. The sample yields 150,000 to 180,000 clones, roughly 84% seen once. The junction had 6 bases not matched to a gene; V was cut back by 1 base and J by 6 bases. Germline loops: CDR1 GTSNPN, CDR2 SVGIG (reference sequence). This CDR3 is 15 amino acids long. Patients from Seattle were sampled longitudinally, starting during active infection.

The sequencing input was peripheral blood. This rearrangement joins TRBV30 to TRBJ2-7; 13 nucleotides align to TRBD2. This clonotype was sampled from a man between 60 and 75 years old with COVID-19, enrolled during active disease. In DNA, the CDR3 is TGTGCCTGGAGTGGGACTAGCGGGAGTCTAGGCGAGCAGTACTTC. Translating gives CAWSGTSGSLGEQYF.